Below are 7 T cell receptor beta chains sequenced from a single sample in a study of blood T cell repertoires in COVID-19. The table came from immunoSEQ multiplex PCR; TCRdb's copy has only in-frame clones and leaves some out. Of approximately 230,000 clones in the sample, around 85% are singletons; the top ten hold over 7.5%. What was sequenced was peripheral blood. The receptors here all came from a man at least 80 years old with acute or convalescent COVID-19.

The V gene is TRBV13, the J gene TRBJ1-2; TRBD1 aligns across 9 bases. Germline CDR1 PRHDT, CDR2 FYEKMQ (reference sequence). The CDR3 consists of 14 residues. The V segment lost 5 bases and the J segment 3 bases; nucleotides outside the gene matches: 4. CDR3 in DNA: TGTGCCAGCAGCATGGACAGGGGAGACTATGGCTACACCTTC. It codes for CASSMDRGDYGYTF.

The CDR3 loop is CAWRRTGGERGYTF. The CDR3, as DNA: TGTGCCTGGAGACGCACAGGGGGCGAACGTGGCTACACCTTC. This chain uses TRBV30 with TRBJ1-2; 9 bases are shared with TRBD1. Germline trimming cut 3 bases from V and 7 bases from J; bases unmatched to any gene: 9. CDR1 GTSNPN and CDR2 SVGIG come from the germline V gene (reference sequence). CDR3 size: 14 residues.

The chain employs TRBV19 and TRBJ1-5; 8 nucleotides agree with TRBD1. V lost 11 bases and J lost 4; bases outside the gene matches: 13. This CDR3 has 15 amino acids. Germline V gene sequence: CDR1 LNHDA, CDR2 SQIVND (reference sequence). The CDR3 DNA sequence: TGTGCCTGCCACGGGACAGGAGTGGATAATCAGCCCCAGCATTTT. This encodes CACHGTGVDNQPQHF.

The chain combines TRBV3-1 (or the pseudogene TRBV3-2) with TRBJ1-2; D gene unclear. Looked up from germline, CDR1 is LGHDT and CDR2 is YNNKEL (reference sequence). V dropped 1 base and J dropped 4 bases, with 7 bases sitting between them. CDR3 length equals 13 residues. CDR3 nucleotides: TGTGCCAGCAGCCAAGGGAGAGTCTATGGCTACACCTTC. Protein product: CASSQGRVYGYTF.

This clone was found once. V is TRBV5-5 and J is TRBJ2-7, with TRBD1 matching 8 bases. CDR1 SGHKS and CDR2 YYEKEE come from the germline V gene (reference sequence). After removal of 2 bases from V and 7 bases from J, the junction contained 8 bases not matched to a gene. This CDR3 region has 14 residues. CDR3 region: CASSFYPGQGEQYF. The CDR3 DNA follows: TGTGCCAGCAGCTTCTACCCCGGACAGGGAGAGCAGTACTTC.

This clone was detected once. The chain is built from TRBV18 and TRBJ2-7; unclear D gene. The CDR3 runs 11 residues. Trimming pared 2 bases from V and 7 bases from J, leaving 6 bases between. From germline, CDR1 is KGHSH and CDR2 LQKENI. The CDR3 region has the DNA TGTGCCAGCTCACCAGAGAGGGAGCAGTACTTC. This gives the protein CASSPEREQYF. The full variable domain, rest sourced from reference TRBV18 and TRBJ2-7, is NAGVMQNPRHLVRRRGQEARLRCSPMKGHSHVYWYRQLPEEGLKFMVYLQKENIIDESGMPKERFSAEFPKEGPSILRIQQVVRGDSAAYFCASSPEREQYFGPGTRLTVT.

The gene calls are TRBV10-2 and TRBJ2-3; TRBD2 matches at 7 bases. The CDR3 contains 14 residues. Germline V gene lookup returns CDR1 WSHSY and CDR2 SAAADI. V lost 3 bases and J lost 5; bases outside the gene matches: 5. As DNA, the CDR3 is TGCGCCAGCAGTGAACCGGGGGAGGGAGATACGCAGTATTTT. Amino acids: CASSEPGEGDTQYF.